One T cell receptor beta chain is described in this entry. Its antigen is unknown. The ends were cut back, 2 bases at V and 8 bases at J, with 18 bases in the middle. Germline CDR1 is LGHDT and CDR2 is YNNKEL (reference sequence). There are 15 residues in the CDR3. Here immunoSEQ multiplex PCR was the method, and the copy in TCRdb shows in-frame clones only, minus some. The sample consists of roughly 410,000 clones, roughly four fifths of them appearing once. Treatment here: some 20 received Ad26.COV2.S at low or high dose, single or two shots; five or six received placebo; per-sample allocation not given. Collection of samples fell on day 63 after the first vaccine or placebo injection. This adult donor, from Boston, was 18-55 years old. Built on an Ad26 vector, the vaccine expressed Wuhan-strain SARS-CoV-2 spike. The data derive from a study of Ad26.COV2.S vaccination and SARS-CoV-2 variants. Study-wide context: Ad26.COV2.S shots went into the muscle once or twice, 56 days apart.

Whole-study results and caveats: It is possible that the TCR breadth and depth analyses underestimated the total T cell responses.

The TCR comes from a person between 18 and 65 years old who received the Ad26.COV2.S COVID-19 vaccine or a placebo. This chain joins TRBV3-1 (or the pseudogene TRBV3-2) and TRBJ1-2; D might be TRBD1 (6 bases). The sequences come from peripheral blood, collected in a trial of Ad26.COV2.S vaccine versus placebo. Written as DNA, the CDR3 is TGTGCCAGCAGCCAAAGGGGGGCGACAGGTTTGGGCTACACCTTC. This sequence encodes CASSQRGATGLGYTF.